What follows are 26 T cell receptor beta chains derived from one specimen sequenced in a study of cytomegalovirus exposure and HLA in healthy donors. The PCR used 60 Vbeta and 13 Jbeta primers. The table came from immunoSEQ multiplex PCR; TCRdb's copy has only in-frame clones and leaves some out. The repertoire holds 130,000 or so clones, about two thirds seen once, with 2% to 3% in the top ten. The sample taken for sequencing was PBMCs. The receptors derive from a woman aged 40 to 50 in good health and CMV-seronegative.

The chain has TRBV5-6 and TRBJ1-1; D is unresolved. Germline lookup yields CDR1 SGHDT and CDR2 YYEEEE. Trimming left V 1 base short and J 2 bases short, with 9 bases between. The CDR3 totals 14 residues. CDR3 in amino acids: CASSLQQLNTEAFF. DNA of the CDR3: TGTGCCAGCAGCTTGCAACAGCTTAACACTGAAGCTTTCTTT.

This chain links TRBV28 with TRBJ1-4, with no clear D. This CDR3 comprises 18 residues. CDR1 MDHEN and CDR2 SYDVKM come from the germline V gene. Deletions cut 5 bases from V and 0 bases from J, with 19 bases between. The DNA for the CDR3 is TGTGCCAGCAGTCCGCAAGTCGTAGAGGCCCCAACTAATGAAAAACTGTTTTTT. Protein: CASSPQVVEAPTNEKLFF.

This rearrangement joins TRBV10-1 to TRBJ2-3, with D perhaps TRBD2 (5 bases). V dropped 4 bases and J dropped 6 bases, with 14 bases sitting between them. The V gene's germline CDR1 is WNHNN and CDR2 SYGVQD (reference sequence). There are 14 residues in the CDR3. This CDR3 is CASSVGLLPDTQYF. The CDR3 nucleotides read TGCGCCAGCAGTGTAGGACTCTTGCCGGATACGCAGTATTTT.

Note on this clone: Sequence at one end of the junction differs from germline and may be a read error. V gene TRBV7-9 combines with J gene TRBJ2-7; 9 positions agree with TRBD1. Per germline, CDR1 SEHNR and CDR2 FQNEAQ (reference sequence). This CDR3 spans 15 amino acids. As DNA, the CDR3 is TGTGCCAGCAGCCTTGGACAGGGGTCCTCCTTCGAGCAGTACTTC. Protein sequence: CASSLGQGSSFEQYF.

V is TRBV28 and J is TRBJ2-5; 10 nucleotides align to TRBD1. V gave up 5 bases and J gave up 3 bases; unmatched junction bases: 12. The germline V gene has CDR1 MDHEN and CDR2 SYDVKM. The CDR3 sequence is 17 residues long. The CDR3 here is CASSLVIGTGVKETQYF. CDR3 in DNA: TGTGCCAGCAGTCTAGTAATCGGGACAGGGGTAAAAGAGACCCAGTACTTC.

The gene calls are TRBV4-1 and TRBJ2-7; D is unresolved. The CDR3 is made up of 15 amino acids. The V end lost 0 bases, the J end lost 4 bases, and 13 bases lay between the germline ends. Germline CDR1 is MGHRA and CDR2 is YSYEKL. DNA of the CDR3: TGCGCCAGCAGCCAAGAGAAAACGAGAACTTACGAGCAGTACTTC. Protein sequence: CASSQEKTRTYEQYF.

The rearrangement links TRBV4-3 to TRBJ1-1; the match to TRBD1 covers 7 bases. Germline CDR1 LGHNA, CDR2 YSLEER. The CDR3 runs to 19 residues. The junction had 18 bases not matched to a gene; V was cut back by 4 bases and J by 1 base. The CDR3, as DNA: TGCGCCAGCAGCCCAGGAGGGAGTTGGGGACAGACGAGGAACACTGAAGCTTTCTTT. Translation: CASSPGGSWGQTRNTEAFF.

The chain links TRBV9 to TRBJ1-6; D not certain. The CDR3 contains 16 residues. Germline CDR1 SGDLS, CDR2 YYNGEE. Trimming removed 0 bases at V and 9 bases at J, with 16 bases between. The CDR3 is CASSVGVEGVSSPLHF. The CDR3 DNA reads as TGTGCCAGCAGCGTAGGAGTTGAGGGAGTCAGTTCACCCCTCCACTTT.

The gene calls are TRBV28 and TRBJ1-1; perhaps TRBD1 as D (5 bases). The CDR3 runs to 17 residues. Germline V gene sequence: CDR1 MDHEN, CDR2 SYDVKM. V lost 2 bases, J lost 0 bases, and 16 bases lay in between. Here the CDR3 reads CASSLGGEGYMNTEAFF. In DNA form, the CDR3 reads TGTGCCAGCAGTTTAGGGGGGGAGGGATACATGAACACTGAAGCTTTCTTT.

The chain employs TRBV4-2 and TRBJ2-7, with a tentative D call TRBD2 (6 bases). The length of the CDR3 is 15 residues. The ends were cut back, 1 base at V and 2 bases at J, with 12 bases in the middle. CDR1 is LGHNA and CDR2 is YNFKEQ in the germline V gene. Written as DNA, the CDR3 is TGTGCCAGCAGCCAAGTCGAACTAGCCACCTACGAGCAGTACTTC. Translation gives CASSQVELATYEQYF.

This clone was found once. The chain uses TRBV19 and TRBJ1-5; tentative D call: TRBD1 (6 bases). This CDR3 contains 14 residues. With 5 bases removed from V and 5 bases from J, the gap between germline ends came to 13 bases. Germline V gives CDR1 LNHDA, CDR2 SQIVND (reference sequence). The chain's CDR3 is CASSEQGGYQPQHF. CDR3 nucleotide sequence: TGTGCCAGTAGTGAACAGGGTGGGTATCAGCCCCAGCATTTT.

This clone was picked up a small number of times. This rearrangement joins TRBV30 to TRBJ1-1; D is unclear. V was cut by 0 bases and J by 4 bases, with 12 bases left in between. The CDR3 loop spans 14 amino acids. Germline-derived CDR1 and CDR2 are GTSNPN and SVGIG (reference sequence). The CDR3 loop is CAWSVGGLGTEAFF. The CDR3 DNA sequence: TGTGCCTGGAGTGTAGGAGGTTTGGGCACTGAAGCTTTCTTT. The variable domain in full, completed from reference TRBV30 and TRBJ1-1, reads SQTIHQWPATLVQPVGSPLSLECTVEGTSNPNLYWYRQAAGRGLQLLFYSVGIGQISSEVPQNLSASRPQDRQFILSSKKLLLSDSGFYLCAWSVGGLGTEAFFGQGTRLTVV.

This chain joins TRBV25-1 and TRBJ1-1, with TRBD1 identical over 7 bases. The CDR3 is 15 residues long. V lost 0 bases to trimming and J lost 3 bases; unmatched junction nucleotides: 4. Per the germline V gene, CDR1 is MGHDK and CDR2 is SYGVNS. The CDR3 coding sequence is TGTGCCAGCAGTGAATATAAGGGGGCTGACACTGAAGCTTTCTTT. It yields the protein CASSEYKGADTEAFF.

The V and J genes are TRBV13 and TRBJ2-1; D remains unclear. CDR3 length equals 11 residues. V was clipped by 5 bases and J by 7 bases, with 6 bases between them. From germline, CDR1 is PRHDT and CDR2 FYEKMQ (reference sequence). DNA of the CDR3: TGTGCCAGCAGCGAAGAGAATGAGCAGTTCTTC. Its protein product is CASSEENEQFF. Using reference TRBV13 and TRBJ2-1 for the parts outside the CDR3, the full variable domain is AAGVIQSPRHLIKEKRETATLKCYPIPRHDTVYWYQQGPGQDPQFLISFYEKMQSDKGSIPDRFSAQQFSDYHSELNMSSLELGDSALYFCASSEENEQFFGPGTRLTVL.

Here the CDR3 DNA reads TGTGCCAGTAGTGTCCCCGGGACAGGACTTGGCTACACCTTC. Its translation: CASSVPGTGLGYTF. The chain combines TRBV19 with TRBJ1-2, with 8 positions matching TRBD1. Germline loops: CDR1 LNHDA, CDR2 SQIVND (reference sequence). The CDR3 has 14 amino acids. V was pared by 5 bases and J by 7 bases, with 9 bases of the junction left unmatched.

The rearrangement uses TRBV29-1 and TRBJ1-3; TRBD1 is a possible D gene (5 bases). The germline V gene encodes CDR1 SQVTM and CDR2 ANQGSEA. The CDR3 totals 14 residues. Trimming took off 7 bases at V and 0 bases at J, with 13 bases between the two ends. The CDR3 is CSAVRDVSGNTIYF. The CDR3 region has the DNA TGCAGCGCGGTCAGGGATGTCTCTGGAAACACCATATATTTT.

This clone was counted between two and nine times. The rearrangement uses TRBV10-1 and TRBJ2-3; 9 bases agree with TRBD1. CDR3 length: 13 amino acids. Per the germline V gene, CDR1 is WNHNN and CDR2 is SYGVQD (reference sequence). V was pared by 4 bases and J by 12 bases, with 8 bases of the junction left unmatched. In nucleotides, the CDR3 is TGCGCCAGCAGTGGGACAGGGGTGACGATACAGTATTTT. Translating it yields CASSGTGVTIQYF.

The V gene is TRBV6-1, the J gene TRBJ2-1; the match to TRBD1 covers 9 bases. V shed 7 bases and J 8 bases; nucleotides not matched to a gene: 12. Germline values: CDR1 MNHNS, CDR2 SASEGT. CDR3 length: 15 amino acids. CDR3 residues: CASNNLGQGRHEQFF. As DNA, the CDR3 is TGTGCCAGCAACAACTTAGGACAGGGGCGCCATGAGCAGTTCTTC.

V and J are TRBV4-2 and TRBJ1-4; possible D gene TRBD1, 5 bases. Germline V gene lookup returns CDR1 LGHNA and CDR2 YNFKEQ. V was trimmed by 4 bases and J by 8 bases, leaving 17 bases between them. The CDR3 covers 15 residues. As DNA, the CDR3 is TGTGCCAGCAGCCTTCAACTGGGGGGGTTAGAAAAACTGTTTTTT. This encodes CASSLQLGGLEKLFF.

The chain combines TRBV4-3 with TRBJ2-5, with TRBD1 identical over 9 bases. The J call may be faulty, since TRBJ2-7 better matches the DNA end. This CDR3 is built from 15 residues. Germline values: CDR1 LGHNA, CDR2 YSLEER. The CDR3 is CASSREQGAVYEQYF. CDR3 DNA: TGCGCCAGCAGCCGAGAACAGGGGGCTGTTTACGAGCAGTACTTC.

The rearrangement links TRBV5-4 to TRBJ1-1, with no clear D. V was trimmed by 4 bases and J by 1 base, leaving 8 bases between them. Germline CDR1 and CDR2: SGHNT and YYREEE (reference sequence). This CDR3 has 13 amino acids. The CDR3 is CASSLTRNTEAFF. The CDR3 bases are TGTGCCAGCAGCCTTACACGGAACACTGAAGCTTTCTTT.

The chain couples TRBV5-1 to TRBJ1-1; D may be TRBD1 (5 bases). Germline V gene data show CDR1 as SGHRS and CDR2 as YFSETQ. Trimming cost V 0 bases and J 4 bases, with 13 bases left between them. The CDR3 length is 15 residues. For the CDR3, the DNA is TGCGCCAGCAGCTTGGCCCAGGGAGGAGGCACTGAAGCTTTCTTT. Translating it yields CASSLAQGGGTEAFF.

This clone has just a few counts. The CDR3 is CASSYDTPGQGYNSPLHF. DNA for the CDR3: TGTGCCAGCAGCTACGATACTCCGGGACAGGGTTATAATTCACCCCTCCACTTT. The chain joins TRBV27 to TRBJ1-6; 9 positions match TRBD1. V was pared by 6 bases and J by 4 bases, with 13 bases of the junction left unmatched. Germline CDR1 and CDR2: MNHEY and SMNVEV (reference sequence). The CDR3 loop spans 18 amino acids.

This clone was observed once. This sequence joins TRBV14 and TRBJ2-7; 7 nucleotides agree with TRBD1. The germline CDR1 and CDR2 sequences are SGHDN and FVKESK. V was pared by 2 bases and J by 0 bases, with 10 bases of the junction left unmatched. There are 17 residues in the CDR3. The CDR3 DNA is TGTGCCAGCAGCCAAATAGAACGGACAGGACGCTCCTACGAGCAGTACTTC. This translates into CASSQIERTGRSYEQYF.

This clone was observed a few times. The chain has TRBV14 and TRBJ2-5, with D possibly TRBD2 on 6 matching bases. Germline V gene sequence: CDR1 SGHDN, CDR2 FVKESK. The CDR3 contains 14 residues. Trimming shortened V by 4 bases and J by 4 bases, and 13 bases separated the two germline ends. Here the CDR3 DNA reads TGTGCCAGCAGCCGGTCCCGCGGGGCAGAGACCCAGTACTTC. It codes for CASSRSRGAETQYF. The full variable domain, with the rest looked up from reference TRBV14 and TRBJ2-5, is EAGVTQFPSHSVIEKGQTVTLRCDPISGHDNLYWYRRVMGKEIKFLLHFVKESKQDESGMPNNRFLAERTGGTYSTLKVQPAELEDSGVYFCASSRSRGAETQYFGPGTRLLVL.

The CDR3 DNA is TGTGCCAGCAGCTTAGACCCAGGGGATGACACTGAAGCTTTCTTT. Protein sequence: CASSLDPGDDTEAFF. The J gene is TRBJ1-1, the V gene TRBV11-2; a weak D match, TRBD1 (6 bases). Between the trimmed V and J ends, which lost 0 bases and 3 bases, there was a span of 11 bases. Germline CDR1 is SGHAT and CDR2 is FQNNGV. The CDR3 sequence is 15 residues long.